The entry below describes one TCR beta chain. In the study's own analysis: The assay estimated nucleated cells by amplifying reference gene primers. The repertoire was sequenced with immunoSEQ multiplex PCR; TCRdb's copy has only in-frame clones and lacks some. D and trimming were read from the DNA, whereas the V and J calls and clone size are those reported in that table. Here the sample spans approximately 350,000 clones, roughly nine tenths being singletons. The CDR3 is 16 amino acids. V gave up 4 bases and J gave up 2 bases; unmatched junction bases: 11. CDR1 and CDR2 (germline): SGHDT, YYEEEE. Cohorts were based on clinical histories the participants reported. In Cohort 3, a recovered donor had either two negative PCRs, clearance, or symptom resolution. This specimen comes from a study of blood T cell repertoires in COVID-19. Study-level information: COVID-19 samples, acute and convalescent, were from the United States, Italy and Spain.

The chain is built from TRBV5-6 and TRBJ2-5; TRBD2 matches at 7 bases. The receptor was isolated from a woman in her twenties or thirties who had recovered from COVID-19. Material: PBMCs or T cells enriched from blood (not recorded which). CDR3 sequence reads: CASSDVAGEEQETQYF. CDR3 coding DNA: TGTGCCAGCAGCGACGTTGCGGGAGAAGAACAAGAGACCCAGTACTTC. Complete variable domain (other parts from reference TRBV5-6 and TRBJ2-5): DAGVTQSPTHLIKTRGQQVTLRCSPKSGHDTVSWYQQALGQGPQFIFQYYEEEERQRGNFPDRFSGHQFPNYSSELNVNALLLGDSALYLCASSDVAGEEQETQYFGPGTRLLVL.